This T cell receptor (beta chain) was identified during a study of T cells in Graves' hyperthyroidism and ophthalmopathy. Regions amplified from RNA transcripts were the TCR beta CDR3 regions. With the HTBI primer set, the TCR CDR3 went through a first round of RT-PCR. Each CDR3 protein is one row after TCRdb ran MiXCR on the multiplex PCR reads. This sample has fewer than 110,000 distinct CDR3 sequences, with approximately 50% found just once. CDR1 is SGDLS, CDR2 YYNGEE, per germline. The length of the CDR3 is 17 residues. The ends lost 0 bases at V and 1 base at J; junction bases unmatched: 2. V and J are TRBV9 and TRBJ2-5; 14 bases are shared with TRBD2. Material for sequencing was blood. The clonotype was recovered from a man aged 40-49 years with Graves' hyperthyroidism. The CDR3 spells CASSVGTSGGLQETQYF. In nucleotides, the CDR3 is TGTGCCAGCAGCGTAGGGACTAGCGGGGGGCTCCAAGAGACCCAGTACTTC.